A selection of T cell receptor beta chains follows, all from one sample in a study of sequential checkpoint blockade in melanoma. The data were produced by immunoSEQ multiplex PCR, yet TCRdb's version contains in-frame clones alone and is incomplete. The repertoire has about 6,100 clones, around 57% of them found once; the top ten carry roughly a sixth. The sample was CD8+ T cells sorted from blood (inferred from file names), taken from a patient given nivolumab and ipilimumab in sequence. The receptor source for this set is a human donor with melanoma. Each CDR3 is given with its conserved first and last residue. The order of the fields is clone size, J gene, V gene, D gene, CDR3 protein, CDR3 DNA. D genes are given only for firm matches. Where a row states a size, it is once, few, many or the class of an expanded clone; other rows omit it.

abundance: medium-sized; j_gene: TRBJ2-7; v_gene: TRBV9; d_gene: TRBD1; CDR3aa: CASSTQGGGYEQYF; CDR3nt: TGTGCCAGCAGTACACAAGGGGGCGGCTACGAGCAGTACTTC
abundance: NA; j_gene: TRBJ2-5; v_gene: TRBV7-8; d_gene: NA; CDR3aa: CASSLAGQGWETQYF; CDR3nt: TGTGCCAGCAGCTTAGCTGGTCAGGGGTGGGAGACCCAGTACTTC
abundance: NA; j_gene: TRBJ1-5; v_gene: TRBV6-5; d_gene: NA; CDR3aa: CASRQDSRSNQPQHF; CDR3nt: TGTGCCAGCCGACAGGACTCCCGTAGCAATCAGCCCCAGCATTTT
abundance: NA; j_gene: TRBJ1-6; v_gene: TRBV5-5; d_gene: TRBD1; CDR3aa: CASSLGTASPLHF; CDR3nt: TGTGCCAGCAGCCTCGGGACAGCGTCACCCCTCCACTTT
abundance: NA; j_gene: TRBJ2-7; v_gene: TRBV6-5; d_gene: TRBD1; CDR3aa: CASSKTGAHEQYF; CDR3nt: TGTGCCAGCAGTAAGACAGGGGCCCACGAGCAGTACTTC
abundance: NA; j_gene: TRBJ2-3; v_gene: TRBV7-6; d_gene: NA; CDR3aa: CASSLVSDTQYF; CDR3nt: TGTGCCAGCAGCTTAGTCTCAGATACGCAGTATTTT
abundance: NA; j_gene: TRBJ2-7; v_gene: TRBV11-2; d_gene: NA; CDR3aa: CASTCLTCEEQYF; CDR3nt: TGTGCCAGCACCTGTCTAACTTGCGAGGAGCAGTACTTC
abundance: NA; j_gene: TRBJ2-1; v_gene: TRBV9; d_gene: NA; CDR3aa: CASSATRGNEQFF; CDR3nt: TGTGCCAGCAGCGCCACTAGAGGGAATGAGCAGTTCTTC
abundance: NA; j_gene: TRBJ1-1; v_gene: TRBV9; d_gene: TRBD1; CDR3aa: CASTKRGTGDTEAFF; CDR3nt: TGTGCCAGCACCAAACGGGGGACAGGGGACACTGAAGCTTTCTTT
abundance: NA; j_gene: TRBJ2-1; v_gene: TRBV7-3; d_gene: TRBD2; CDR3aa: CATALADYNEQFF; CDR3nt: TGTGCCACTGCCCTAGCGGATTACAATGAGCAGTTCTTC
abundance: NA; j_gene: TRBJ2-3; v_gene: TRBV7-2; d_gene: TRBD2; CDR3aa: CASSLIAGVKTDTQYF; CDR3nt: TGTGCCAGCAGCTTGATAGCGGGGGTTAAGACAGATACGCAGTATTTT